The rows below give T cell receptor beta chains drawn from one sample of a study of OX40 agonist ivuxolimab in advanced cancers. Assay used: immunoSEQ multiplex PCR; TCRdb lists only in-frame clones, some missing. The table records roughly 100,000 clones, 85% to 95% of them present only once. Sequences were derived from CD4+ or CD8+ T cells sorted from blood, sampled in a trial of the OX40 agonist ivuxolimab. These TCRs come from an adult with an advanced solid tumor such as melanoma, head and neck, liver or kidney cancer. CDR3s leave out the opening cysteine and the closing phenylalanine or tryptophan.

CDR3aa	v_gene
AISEHGADTGELF	TRBV10-3
ASSLVLQGRTEAF	TRBV11-3
ASSYGRKSYGYT	TRBV6-5
ASSTRDRGRDYGYT	TRBV21-1
ASSLGTAYGYT	TRBV7-8
ASSEEQNTEAF	TRBV13
ASSVDGRSATNEKLF	TRBV9
ASSPSGPINSPLH	TRBV18
ASSSTGRGYGYT	TRBV28
ASKRSQSTLDYGYT	TRBV4-2
ASSEGYYGYT	TRBV9
ASSPVQETQY	TRBV18
ASSGGPDTQY	TRBV7-2
ASSPWFGGGIYGYT	TRBV28
ASSLVGTAKDPQH	TRBV7-2
AIRGTGAGANVLT	TRBV10-3
ASSYAGEGTQY	TRBV6-5
ASSLDPTYEQY	TRBV7-2
ASSTLAGSPWPQH	TRBV5-6
ASSLVTRSTEQF	TRBV7-9
ASSLNGETQY	TRBV7-3
ASSLVFAGAPNEQF	TRBV5-4
ASSQGGGGNQPQH	TRBV4-1
AGSQGSYNEQF	TRBV4-2
ASSLAGIGQLANYGYT	TRBV7-2
ASSLDQRLALSTDTQY	TRBV5-1
SVELQGKGLDEKLF	TRBV29-1
ACIGGTNQPQH	TRBV28
ASRITGGRNQPQH	TRBV19
ASSPATQY	TRBV7-9
ASSLGPDTQY	TRBV7-9
ASSLEAQGSNSPLH	TRBV7-2
ASSLGHANTGELF	TRBV28
ASSSQETQY	TRBV5-8
ASSVVGGAEQF	TRBV19
ASSWRNSPLH	TRBV27
ASSAAGGITDTQY	TRBV9
ASRGQENTEAF	TRBV28
ASSQDAGEGSVTGELF	TRBV4-3
AWSVGRSTEAF	TRBV30
ASSGTRSEHETQY	TRBV6-5
ASSRQGVDNSPLH	TRBV6-1
ASSRQGQTNTEAF	TRBV6-1
ASSPDRLGTDTQY	TRBV18
ASSLGLINTDTQY	TRBV11-3
ASSATGIGTNTIY	TRBV6-1
ASSSRRELRGTQY	TRBV7-2
ASSPLQENYGYT	TRBV19
ASSRPGTGITEAF	TRBV18
SVNKGGGGNEQF	TRBV29-1
ATSREWDASTDTQY	TRBV15
ASSSPVRAGDFFGETQY	TRBV11-3
ASRAWETQY	TRBV6-6
ASSKGTASNQPQH	TRBV6-6
SVETSGSKNIQY	TRBV29-1
ASSFPTRGGEQF	TRBV28
AGRQGSAGELF	TRBV2
ASSPGRNTEAF	TRBV9
ASSRTGGGYNEQF	TRBV7-3